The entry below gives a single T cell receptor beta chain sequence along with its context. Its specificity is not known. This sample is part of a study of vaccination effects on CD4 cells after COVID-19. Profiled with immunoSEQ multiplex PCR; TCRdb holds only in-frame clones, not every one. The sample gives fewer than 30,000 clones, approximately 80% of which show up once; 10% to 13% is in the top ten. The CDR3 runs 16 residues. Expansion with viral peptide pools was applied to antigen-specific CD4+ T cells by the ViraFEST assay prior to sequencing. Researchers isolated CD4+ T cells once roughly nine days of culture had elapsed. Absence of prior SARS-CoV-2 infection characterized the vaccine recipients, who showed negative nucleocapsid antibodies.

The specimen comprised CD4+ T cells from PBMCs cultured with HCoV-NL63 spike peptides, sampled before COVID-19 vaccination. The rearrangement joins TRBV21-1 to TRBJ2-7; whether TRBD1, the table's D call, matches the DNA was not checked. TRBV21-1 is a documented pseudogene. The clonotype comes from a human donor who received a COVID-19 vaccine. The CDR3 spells CASSKNQGQVSYEQYF. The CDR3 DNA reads TGTGCCAGCAGCAAAAATCAGGGGCAAGTCTCCTACGAGCAGTACTTC.